The next 16 T cell receptor beta chains were all read from a single sample in a study of OX40 agonist ivuxolimab in advanced cancers. Assay: immunoSEQ multiplex PCR; the TCRdb copy retains only in-frame clones and omits some. The sample includes tens of thousands of clones, about nine tenths of them seen just once. This sample comprised CD4+ or CD8+ T cells sorted from blood, obtained in a trial of the OX40 agonist ivuxolimab. These receptors originate from an adult with an advanced solid tumor such as melanoma, head and neck, liver or kidney cancer.

This clone occurred once. The rearrangement links TRBV19 to TRBJ2-5, with D uncertain. The CDR3 has 13 residues. V gave up 4 bases and J gave up 4 bases, with 10 bases separating them. Germline assignment: CDR1 LNHDA and CDR2 SQIVND (reference sequence). The CDR3 bases are TGTGCCAGTAGTAACGGAATGGGAGAGACCCAGTACTTC. It codes for CASSNGMGETQYF.

The chain has TRBV5-5 and TRBJ2-7, with D unresolved. Trimming removed 3 bases at V and 6 bases at J, with 13 bases between. Germline V gives CDR1 SGHKS, CDR2 YYEKEE (reference sequence). This CDR3 spans 13 amino acids. CDR3 in amino acids: CASSWAPSGEQYF. The CDR3 DNA reads as TGTGCCAGCAGCTGGGCCCCAAGTGGCGAGCAGTACTTC. Together with reference TRBV5-5 and TRBJ2-7, the CDR3 gives the full variable domain: DAGVTQSPTHLIKTRGQQVTLRCSPISGHKSVSWYQQVLGQGPQFIFQYYEKEERGRGNFPDRFSARQFPNYSSELNVNALLLGDSALYLCASSWAPSGEQYFGPGTRLTVT.

This clone has a single count. The rearrangement links TRBV9 to TRBJ1-2; D not resolved. Trimming took off 4 bases at V and 7 bases at J, with 20 bases between the two ends. The CDR3 sequence is 15 residues long. The germline V gene encodes CDR1 SGDLS and CDR2 YYNGEE. CDR3 nucleotide sequence: TGTGCCAGCAGCCCTCAAGCTGTTTCCTTCGGTGGCTACACCTTC. This translates into CASSPQAVSFGGYTF.

V is TRBV28 and J is TRBJ2-7; D gene ambiguous. CDR1 and CDR2 from the germline V gene are MDHEN and SYDVKM. The CDR3 contains 12 residues. The V end lost 4 bases, the J end lost 6 bases, and 10 bases lay between the germline ends. The CDR3 DNA is TGTGCCAGCAGTTCGAATAGCCGCGAGCAGTACTTC. Its translation: CASSSNSREQYF.

The chain is built from TRBV10-1 and TRBJ2-7; 12 bases fit TRBD2. Germline V CDR1 and CDR2: WNHNN, SYGVQD (reference sequence). The CDR3 has 15 amino acids. V gave up 3 bases and J gave up 5 bases; unmatched junction bases: 5. The CDR3 DNA follows: TGCGCCAGCAGTGATGGTGGACTAGCGGGGAACGAGCAGTACTTC. Translation: CASSDGGLAGNEQYF.

The J gene is TRBJ2-1, the V gene TRBV11-3; 7 bases match TRBD1. Unmatched junction bases numbered 11, after V lost 5 bases and J lost 4 bases. The germline CDR1 and CDR2 sequences are SGHNT and YENEEA. The CDR3 length is 16 residues. The CDR3 spells CASSQGQAELYNEQFF. The CDR3 DNA reads TGTGCCAGCAGCCAAGGACAGGCTGAACTATACAATGAGCAGTTCTTC.

The chain has TRBV5-1 and TRBJ1-5; 7 bases agree with TRBD1. Germline trimming cut 0 bases from V and 7 bases from J; bases unmatched to any gene: 1. The germline V gene encodes CDR1 SGHRS and CDR2 YFSETQ. The CDR3 is 13 amino acids. The CDR3 coding sequence is TGCGCCAGCAGCTTGGGACAGGGACAGCCCCAGCATTTT. Translated: CASSLGQGQPQHF.

The gene calls are TRBV6-5 and TRBJ2-5, with 7 nucleotides matching TRBD1. Unmatched junction bases numbered 6, after V lost 7 bases and J lost 1 base. Germline V gene sequence: CDR1 MNHEY, CDR2 SVGAGI. The CDR3 loop spans 14 amino acids. The CDR3 region is CASKTGWAQETQYF. CDR3 nucleotide sequence: TGTGCCAGCAAGACAGGGTGGGCCCAAGAGACCCAGTACTTC.

This clone is a singleton in its sample. V usage is TRBV5-1 and J usage is TRBJ2-4, with no clear D. CDR1 is SGHRS, CDR2 YFSETQ, per germline. The CDR3 is 11 amino acids. Trimming took 0 bases from V and 9 from J, leaving 4 bases between them. The CDR3 region has the DNA TGCGCCAGCAGCTTGGACGGCATTCAGTACTTC. Protein sequence: CASSLDGIQYF. Full variable domain (missing parts from reference TRBV5-1 and TRBJ2-4): KAGVTQTPRYLIKTRGQQVTLSCSPISGHRSVSWYQQTPGQGLQFLFEYFSETQRNKGNFPGRFSGRQFSNSRSEMNVSTLELGDSALYLCASSLDGIQYFGAGTRLSVL.

This clone was counted once. The V and J genes are TRBV7-3 and TRBJ2-1; D gene unclear. The CDR3 contains 14 residues. Germline CDR1 SGHTA, CDR2 FQGTGA. V gave up 1 base and J gave up 9 bases, with 13 bases separating them. The CDR3 is CASSLSARTSEQFF. The DNA of the CDR3 is TGTGCCAGCAGCTTAAGTGCTAGGACGAGTGAGCAGTTCTTC. Combining the CDR3 with reference TRBV7-3 and TRBJ2-1 gives the whole variable domain GAGVSQTPSNKVTEKGKYVELRCDPISGHTALYWYRQSLGQGPEFLIYFQGTGAADDSGLPNDRFFAVRPEGSVSTLKIQRTERGDSAVYLCASSLSARTSEQFFGPGTRLTVL.

This chain connects TRBV27 to TRBJ2-3; 15 positions match TRBD2. V dropped 6 bases and J dropped 6; count of bases not matched to a gene: 7. Germline V gene lookup returns CDR1 MNHEY and CDR2 SMNVEV (reference sequence). The CDR3 is made up of 16 amino acids. CDR3 region: CASSAPGTSGRDTQYF. Here the CDR3 DNA reads TGTGCCAGCAGCGCCCCCGGGACTAGCGGGAGGGATACGCAGTATTTT.

The CDR3 region is CAGMGASGTYEQYF. Here the CDR3 DNA reads TGTGCCGGGATGGGGGCTAGCGGAACCTACGAGCAGTACTTC. V usage is TRBV6-1 and J usage is TRBJ2-7; D is perhaps TRBD2 (7 bases). The CDR3 extends over 14 amino acids. The germline V gene has CDR1 MNHNS and CDR2 SASEGT. The V and J ends lost 11 bases and 2 bases respectively, with 19 bases between them.

This clone has a single count. The V call is TRBV6-1, the J call TRBJ2-5; 7 nucleotides match TRBD1. V was pared by 5 bases and J by 5 bases, with 8 bases of the junction left unmatched. Germline loops: CDR1 MNHNS, CDR2 SASEGT. This CDR3 spans 14 amino acids. Written as DNA, the CDR3 is TGTGCCAGCAGTAAAGGGGGCGGCGGGGAGACCCAGTACTTC. Protein sequence: CASSKGGGGETQYF.

This chain joins TRBV7-9 and TRBJ1-1; TRBD1 matches at 7 bases. The germline V gene encodes CDR1 SEHNR and CDR2 FQNEAQ (reference sequence). After removal of 7 bases from V and 0 bases from J, the junction contained 2 bases not matched to a gene. The CDR3 consists of 13 residues. CDR3 region: CASTTGVNTEAFF. The CDR3 region has the DNA TGTGCCAGCACCACAGGGGTGAACACTGAAGCTTTCTTT.

Only one count was recorded for this clone. The chain joins TRBV10-3 to TRBJ2-1, with TRBD2 matching 10 bases. After removal of 2 bases from V and 8 bases from J, the junction contained 0 bases not matched to a gene. Germline V gives CDR1 ENHRY, CDR2 SYGVKD. This CDR3 has 13 residues. CDR3 nucleotides: TGTGCCATCAGTGAGGGGACTAGCGATGAGCAGTTCTTC. This gives the protein CAISEGTSDEQFF.

The table lists this clone with a count of one. The chain uses TRBV5-5 and TRBJ2-5; weak D call: TRBD1 (6 bases). The CDR3 length is 15 residues. V lost 4 bases and J lost 1, with 14 bases in between. CDR1 SGHKS and CDR2 YYEKEE come from the germline V gene (reference sequence). CDR3 nucleotides: TGTGCCAGCAGCGTACCGGGACAAATCCAAGAGACCCAGTACTTC. Translation gives CASSVPGQIQETQYF. Full variable domain (missing parts from reference TRBV5-5 and TRBJ2-5): DAGVTQSPTHLIKTRGQQVTLRCSPISGHKSVSWYQQVLGQGPQFIFQYYEKEERGRGNFPDRFSARQFPNYSSELNVNALLLGDSALYLCASSVPGQIQETQYFGPGTRLLVL.